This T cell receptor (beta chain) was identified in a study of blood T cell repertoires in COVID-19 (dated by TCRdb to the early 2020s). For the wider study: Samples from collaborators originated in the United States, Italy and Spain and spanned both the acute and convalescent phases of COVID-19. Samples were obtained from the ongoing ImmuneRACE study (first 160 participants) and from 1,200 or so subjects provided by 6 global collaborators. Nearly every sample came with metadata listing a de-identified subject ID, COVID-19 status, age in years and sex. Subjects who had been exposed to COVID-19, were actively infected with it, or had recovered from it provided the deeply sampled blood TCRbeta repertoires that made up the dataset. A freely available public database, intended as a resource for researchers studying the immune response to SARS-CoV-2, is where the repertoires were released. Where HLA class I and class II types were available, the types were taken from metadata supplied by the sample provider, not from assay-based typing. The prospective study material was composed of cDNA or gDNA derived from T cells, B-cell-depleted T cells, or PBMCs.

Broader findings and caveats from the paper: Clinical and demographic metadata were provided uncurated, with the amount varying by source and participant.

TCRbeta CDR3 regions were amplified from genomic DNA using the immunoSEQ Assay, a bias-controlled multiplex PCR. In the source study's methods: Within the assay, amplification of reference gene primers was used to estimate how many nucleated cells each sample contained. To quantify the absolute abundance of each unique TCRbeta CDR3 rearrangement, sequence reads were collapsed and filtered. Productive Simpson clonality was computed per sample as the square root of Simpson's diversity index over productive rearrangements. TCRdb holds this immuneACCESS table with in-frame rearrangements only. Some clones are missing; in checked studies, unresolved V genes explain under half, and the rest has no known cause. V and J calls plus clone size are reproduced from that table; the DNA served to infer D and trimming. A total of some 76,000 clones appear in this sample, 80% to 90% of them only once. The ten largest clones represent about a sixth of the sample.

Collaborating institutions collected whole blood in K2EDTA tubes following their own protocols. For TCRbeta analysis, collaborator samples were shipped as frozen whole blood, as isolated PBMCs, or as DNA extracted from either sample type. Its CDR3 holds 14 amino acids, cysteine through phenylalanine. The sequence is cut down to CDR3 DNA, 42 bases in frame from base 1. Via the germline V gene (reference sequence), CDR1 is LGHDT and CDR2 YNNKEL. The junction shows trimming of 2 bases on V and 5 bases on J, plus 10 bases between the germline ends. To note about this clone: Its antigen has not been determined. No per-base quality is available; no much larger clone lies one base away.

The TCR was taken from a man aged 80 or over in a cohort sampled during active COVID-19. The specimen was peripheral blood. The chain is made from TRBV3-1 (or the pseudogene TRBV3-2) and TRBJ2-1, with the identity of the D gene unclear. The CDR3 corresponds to CASSQLSPDNEQFF. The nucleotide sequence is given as TGTGCCAGCAGCCAACTTTCCCCGGACAATGAGCAGTTCTTC.